The next 30 T cell receptor beta chains were all read from a single sample in a study of blood T cells in healthy people across ages. The authors ran a second PCR of about 6 to 12 cycles using a sample-barcoded 5' primer and a J-beta primer mix. In TCRdb, the 5' RACE reads were re-called with MiXCR into one record per CDR3 protein. The sample has about 1.1 million distinct CDR3 sequences; 35% to 40% are singletons. The sequenced sample consisted of blood. These receptor sequences come from a man younger than 35 in good health.

V usage is TRBV7-2 and J usage is TRBJ1-2, with a possible D match to TRBD1 (6 bases). The germline CDR1 and CDR2 sequences are SGHTA and FQGNSA. Trimming stripped 5 bases from V and 6 bases from J, with 10 bases between. The CDR3 consists of 12 residues. CDR3 amino acids: CTSSASGDGYTF. Here the CDR3 DNA reads TGTACCAGCAGCGCCTCAGGGGATGGCTACACCTTC.

This clonotype was seen only once. The rearrangement links TRBV2 to TRBJ2-5; possibly TRBD1 for D (5 bases). This CDR3 is built from 13 residues. Trimming removed 4 bases from V and 5 bases from J, with 11 bases in between. Germline V gene lookup returns CDR1 SNHLY and CDR2 FYNNEI. In DNA form, the CDR3 reads TGTGCCAGCAGTGGAAGGGGCCCGGAGACCCAGTACTTC. Its translation: CASSGRGPETQYF.

The chain employs TRBV11-2 and TRBJ2-1, with D hard to call. The germline V gene has CDR1 SGHAT and CDR2 FQNNGV. V lost 5 bases and J 6 bases, leaving 11 bases between the germline ends. CDR3 length equals 13 residues. CDR3 residues: CASSPNYSNEQFF. CDR3 nucleotide sequence: TGTGCCAGCAGCCCCAATTATTCCAATGAGCAGTTCTTC.

The V call is TRBV7-2, the J call TRBJ2-3; D not resolved. The germline V gene encodes CDR1 SGHTA and CDR2 FQGNSA. The CDR3 runs 13 residues. The germline V and J ends were trimmed by 3 bases and 4 bases, with 8 bases remaining between them. The CDR3 DNA sequence: TGTGCCAGCAGCTTCCAGGTCCCAGATACGCAGTATTTT. Translated, it gives CASSFQVPDTQYF. Full variable domain (rest looked up from reference TRBV7-2 and TRBJ2-3): GAGVSQSPSNKVTEKGKDVELRCDPISGHTALYWYRQSLGQGLEFLIYFQGNSAPDKSGLPSDRFSAERTGGSVSTLTIQRTQQEDSAVYLCASSFQVPDTQYFGPGTRLTVL.

The J gene is TRBJ2-7, the V gene TRBV29-1, with 7 bases matching TRBD1. The CDR3 has 15 residues. V lost 0 bases and J lost 2; bases outside the gene matches: 7. Germline CDR1 reads SQVTM; CDR2 reads ANQGSEA. The CDR3 here is CSVEDGETGTYEQYF. CDR3 bases: TGCAGCGTTGAAGATGGGGAGACAGGGACCTACGAGCAGTACTTC.

As for this clonotype: A read error may explain this, as a much larger clone is one base away. The chain carries TRBV29-1 and TRBJ1-2, with 10 bases matching TRBD1. The CDR3 spans 13 residues. Germline trimming cut 4 bases from V and 8 bases from J; bases unmatched to any gene: 7. CDR1 is SQVTM, CDR2 ANQGSEA, per germline. CDR3 sequence reads: CSVGEDRGKGYTF. For the CDR3, the DNA is TGCAGCGTTGGTGAGGACAGGGGGAAAGGCTACACCTTC.

The chain is built from TRBV20-1 and TRBJ1-1; no clear D. The CDR3 runs 17 residues. The germline V gene encodes CDR1 DFQATT and CDR2 SNEGSKA (reference sequence). V lost 2 bases, J lost 5 bases, and 24 bases lay in between. This CDR3 is CSARPHGAAGRRTEAFF. CDR3 coding DNA: TGCAGTGCTAGACCCCACGGAGCCGCAGGCCGTCGGACTGAAGCTTTCTTT.

V gene TRBV20-1 combines with J gene TRBJ2-7, with D possibly called TRBD1 or TRBD2 (6 bases each). This CDR3 is built from 15 residues. Germline V gives CDR1 DFQATT, CDR2 SNEGSKA (reference sequence). The V end lost 5 bases, the J end lost 2 bases, and 19 bases lay between the germline ends. CDR3 sequence: CSASHGGPETYEQYF. CDR3 nucleotide sequence: TGCAGTGCTTCACATGGGGGGCCCGAAACCTACGAGCAGTACTTC.

The chain combines TRBV5-1 with TRBJ2-1; no clear D. Germline CDR1 is SGHRS and CDR2 is YFSETQ. The CDR3 is 14 amino acids. V was cut by 7 bases and J by 5 bases, with 16 bases left in between. The CDR3 sequence is CASRVASRDNEQFF. In nucleotides, the CDR3 is TGCGCCAGCCGGGTAGCTTCTAGGGACAATGAGCAGTTCTTC.

CDR3 DNA sequence: TGCAGTGCTAGGGAGCGGGGACTAAGGGGGACCCAGTACTTC. Translation: CSARERGLRGTQYF. The chain has TRBV20-1 and TRBJ2-5; 7 nucleotides agree with TRBD2. V lost 3 bases to trimming and J lost 7 bases; unmatched junction nucleotides: 11. This CDR3 has 14 residues. Per germline, CDR1 DFQATT and CDR2 SNEGSKA (reference sequence).

V and J are TRBV13 and TRBJ2-1; D is possibly TRBD2 (6 bases). The CDR3 is made up of 13 amino acids. Between the trimmed V and J ends, which lost 5 bases and 9 bases, there was a span of 14 bases. Germline lookup yields CDR1 PRHDT and CDR2 FYEKMQ (reference sequence). Here the CDR3 DNA reads TGTGCCAGCAGCGTGCCCGGGGGTGGTGAGCAGTTCTTC. Translating it yields CASSVPGGGEQFF.

This clonotype occurred once. The V gene is TRBV11-1, the J gene TRBJ2-1; possibly TRBD2 for D (7 bases). The germline CDR1 and CDR2 sequences are SGHAT and FQDESV (reference sequence). The CDR3 sequence is 16 residues long. The V gene lost 2 bases and the J gene lost 6 bases, with 17 bases spanning the gap. CDR3 in amino acids: CASSLRDGGPANEQFF. The CDR3 DNA reads as TGTGCCAGCAGCTTAAGGGACGGGGGGCCCGCCAATGAGCAGTTCTTC.

The chain uses TRBV6-2 or TRBV6-3 and TRBJ1-5; 9 bases agree with TRBD1. This CDR3 has 15 residues. With 4 bases clipped from V and 9 bases from J, the junction kept 10 bases outside the gene matches. Germline V gene sequence: CDR1 MNHEY, CDR2 SVGEGT. In DNA form, the CDR3 reads TGTGCCAGCAGTTCCCGGGGGACAGGGTTTCGGCCCCAGCATTTT. Amino acid sequence: CASSSRGTGFRPQHF.

The rearrangement uses TRBV4-3 and TRBJ2-7; no definite D call. The CDR3 loop spans 14 amino acids. Germline CDR1 is LGHNA and CDR2 is YSLEER. Trimming cost V 0 bases and J 3 bases, with 9 bases left between them. CDR3 loop: CASSQERKGYEQYF. CDR3 nucleotide sequence: TGCGCCAGCAGCCAAGAGAGGAAGGGCTACGAGCAGTACTTC.

CDR3 amino acids: CASRSDSPLHF. For the CDR3, the DNA is TGTGCCAGCAGATCTGATTCACCCCTCCACTTT. The chain has TRBV7-2 and TRBJ1-6; D remains ambiguous. Trimming left V 6 bases short and J 8 bases short, with 5 bases between. Per germline, CDR1 SGHTA and CDR2 FQGNSA. The CDR3 extends over 11 amino acids.

This clonotype was detected once. The junction and the germline gene differ at one end; a read error may be behind it. The J gene is TRBJ1-2, the V gene TRBV20-1; TRBD1 matches at 7 bases. Per the germline V gene, CDR1 is DFQATT and CDR2 is SNEGSKA (reference sequence). This CDR3 contains 15 residues. CDR3 sequence (DNA): TGCAGTGCTAGAGACATGACAGGGCGACGCTATGGCTACATCTTC. It specifies CSARDMTGRRYGYIF.

This clonotype was observed a handful of times. V usage is TRBV9 and J usage is TRBJ2-1, with no clear D. Germline CDR1 and CDR2: SGDLS and YYNGEE. Deletions cut 0 bases from V and 8 bases from J, with 6 bases between. The CDR3 has 12 residues. For the CDR3, the DNA is TGTGCCAGCAGCGTAGTAGGTGATGAGCAGTTCTTC. Its translation is CASSVVGDEQFF. Looking up the rest from reference TRBV9 and TRBJ2-1 gives the full variable domain: DSGVTQTPKHLITATGQRVTLRCSPRSGDLSVYWYQQSLDQGLQFLIQYYNGEERAKGNILERFSAQQFPDLHSELNLSSLELGDSALYFCASSVVGDEQFFGPGTRLTVL.

This clonotype came up a few times. The chain combines TRBV5-1 with TRBJ2-7; perhaps D is TRBD1 or TRBD2 (6 bases each). CDR1 is SGHRS, CDR2 YFSETQ, per germline. The CDR3 has 14 amino acids. Trimming took 4 bases from V and 3 from J, leaving 14 bases between them. In DNA, the CDR3 is TGCGCCAGCAGCATTGGCAGGGGAGGCTACGAGCAGTACTTC. Its protein is CASSIGRGGYEQYF.

This clonotype was seen a few times. V and J are TRBV14 and TRBJ1-1; unclear D gene. Between the trimmed V and J ends, which lost 0 bases and 6 bases, there was a span of 14 bases. This CDR3 is built from 15 residues. CDR1 is SGHDN, CDR2 FVKESK, per germline. This CDR3 reads CASSQDIDIGPEAFF. The CDR3 DNA is TGTGCCAGCAGCCAAGATATAGACATTGGGCCTGAAGCTTTCTTT.

The table lists this clonotype with a few counts. The J gene is TRBJ1-5, the V gene TRBV11-3, with 9 positions matching TRBD1. CDR1 and CDR2 from the germline V gene are SGHNT and YENEEA. V was clipped by 10 bases and J by 7 bases; unmatched bases: 11. This CDR3 has 14 residues. The DNA of the CDR3 is TGTGCCACTACCAGGGACAGGGAAAAACAGCCCCAGCATTTT. Translation: CATTRDREKQPQHF.

The chain uses TRBV2 and TRBJ2-3, with unresolved D. The CDR3 is made up of 14 amino acids. V gave up 11 bases and J gave up 2 bases, with 17 bases separating them. The germline V gene has CDR1 SNHLY and CDR2 FYNNEI. The CDR3 DNA reads as TGTGCCGGGTTAAAAGAGAGATCCACAGATACGCAGTATTTT. Translating gives CAGLKERSTDTQYF.

This rearrangement joins TRBV6-2 or TRBV6-3 to TRBJ2-5; a possible D gene is TRBD2 (5 bases). Judging by the DNA end, TRBJ2-7 fits better; the J call may be wrong. CDR3 length equals 14 residues. Germline loops: CDR1 MNHEY, CDR2 SVGEGT. The CDR3 nucleotides read TGTGCCAGCAGTTACGGTCGGGGTTACTACGAGCAGTACTTC. Translating gives CASSYGRGYYEQYF.

This clonotype was detected only a few times. The rearrangement links TRBV29-1 to TRBJ1-4, with 9 bases aligning to TRBD1. CDR3 size: 18 residues. Losses at the gene ends were 7 bases for V and 6 bases for J; bases not matched to a gene: 21. In germline, CDR1 is SQVTM, CDR2 ANQGSEA. The CDR3 is CSALAGQGVVRPYEKLFF. CDR3 DNA: TGCAGCGCCCTAGCGGGACAGGGAGTGGTCCGGCCTTATGAAAAACTGTTTTTT.

The chain carries TRBV6-5 and TRBJ2-3, with 13 bases lining up with TRBD2. In germline, CDR1 is MNHEY, CDR2 SVGAGI. The J segment lost 3 bases and the V segment lost 0 bases, leaving 9 bases of the junction unmatched. The CDR3 totals 19 residues. DNA for the CDR3: TGTGCCAGCAGTTACTCAGGACTAGCGGGGGACGCTTCAACAGATACGCAGTATTTT. Encoded protein: CASSYSGLAGDASTDTQYF.

This clonotype has a handful of counts. This rearrangement joins TRBV29-1 to TRBJ2-1; 14 positions match TRBD2. This CDR3 spans 15 amino acids. With V trimmed by 1 base and J by 8 bases, 4 bases remained unmatched. Germline V CDR1 and CDR2: SQVTM, ANQGSEA. This chain's CDR3 is CSVEGTSGGRDEQFF. The DNA for the CDR3 is TGCAGCGTTGAAGGGACTAGCGGGGGGAGGGATGAGCAGTTCTTC.

The count of this clonotype is one. A much more abundant neighbour one base away suggests this may be a read error. The chain recombines TRBV20-1 with TRBJ1-2; 7 nucleotides agree with TRBD1. The V gene end was trimmed by 6 bases and the J gene end by 10 bases; junction bases not matched to a gene: 17. The germline V gene encodes CDR1 DFQATT and CDR2 SNEGSKA (reference sequence). CDR3 length: 14 residues. The CDR3 nucleotides are TGCAGTGCCGAAACAGGGGAATCGTTGCATGACTACACCTTC. This translates into CSAETGESLHDYTF.

This clonotype showed up just once. The chain has TRBV11-1 and TRBJ1-1, with a tentative D call TRBD1 (6 bases). Germline V CDR1 and CDR2: SGHAT, FQDESV (reference sequence). Deletions cut 7 bases from V and 7 bases from J, with 13 bases between. This CDR3 has 12 residues. DNA of the CDR3: TGTGCCAGCACCTTGAGGGGGAGTGAAGCTTTCTTT. It translates to CASTLRGSEAFF.

This clonotype was found a few times. The rearrangement links TRBV5-1 to TRBJ2-1; 11 bases are shared with TRBD1. The trim removed 7 bases at V and 6 bases at J, leaving 9 bases unmatched. CDR1 is SGHRS, CDR2 YFSETQ, per germline. This CDR3 region has 15 residues. The CDR3 loop reads CASGDRTGGSNEQFF. In DNA form, the CDR3 reads TGCGCCAGCGGGGATCGGACAGGGGGCTCCAATGAGCAGTTCTTC.

The gene calls are TRBV20-1 and TRBJ1-2; D gene unclear. Germline-derived CDR1 and CDR2 are DFQATT and SNEGSKA (reference sequence). The CDR3 runs 16 residues. V lost 0 bases and J lost 4, with 18 bases in between. CDR3 sequence (DNA): TGCAGTGCTAGAGATCCCCCGCGCAGTCCAACCTATGGCTACACCTTC. It is translated as CSARDPPRSPTYGYTF.

CDR3: CASSQSQGIAEAFF. The CDR3 coding sequence is TGTGCCAGCAGCCAAAGTCAGGGGATAGCTGAAGCTTTCTTT. The V gene is TRBV7-3, the J gene TRBJ1-1, with TRBD1 as a possible D gene (6 bases). Germline-derived CDR1 and CDR2 are SGHTA and FQGTGA. The CDR3 has 14 residues. Between the trimmed V and J ends, which lost 5 bases and 6 bases, there was a span of 16 bases.